Presented here are 8 T cell receptor beta chains from one specimen sequenced in a study of CD8+ T cells in alopecia areata. cDNA serving as the sequencing template came from extracted, reverse transcribed RNA. The data were produced by immunoSEQ multiplex PCR, yet TCRdb's version contains in-frame clones alone and is incomplete. The repertoire holds 50,000 to 70,000 clones, with around 47% as singletons. The source material was NKG2D-low CD8+ T cells sorted from blood. The receptors were gathered from a human donor with alopecia areata.

The V and J genes are TRBV18 and TRBJ2-5; D unresolved. Germline CDR1 reads KGHSH; CDR2 reads LQKENI. V lost 4 bases and J 2 bases, leaving 14 bases between the germline ends. The CDR3 has 15 amino acids. CDR3 region: CASSRSPVPQETQYF. CDR3 DNA: TGTGCCAGCTCACGCTCCCCGGTGCCACAAGAGACCCAGTACTTC. Variable domain in full (rest from reference TRBV18 and TRBJ2-5): NAGVMQNPRHLVRRRGQEARLRCSPMKGHSHVYWYRQLPEEGLKFMVYLQKENIIDESGMPKERFSAEFPKEGPSILRIQQVVRGDSAAYFCASSRSPVPQETQYFGPGTRLLVL.

CDR3 protein: CASSLGLAAYNEQFF. CDR3 DNA: TGCGCCAGCAGCTTGGGACTAGCGGCCTACAATGAGCAGTTCTTC. V and J are TRBV5-1 and TRBJ2-1; 9 bases fit TRBD2. CDR1 is SGHRS, CDR2 YFSETQ, per germline. The CDR3 is made up of 15 amino acids. Losses at the gene ends were 0 bases for V and 2 bases for J; bases not matched to a gene: 0. The whole variable domain, filled in from reference TRBV5-1 and TRBJ2-1, reads KAGVTQTPRYLIKTRGQQVTLSCSPISGHRSVSWYQQTPGQGLQFLFEYFSETQRNKGNFPGRFSGRQFSNSRSEMNVSTLELGDSALYLCASSLGLAAYNEQFFGPGTRLTVL.

This chain connects TRBV29-1 to TRBJ1-4, with D possibly being TRBD1 (6 bases). Trimming left V 6 bases short and J 5 bases short, with 16 bases between. CDR1 SQVTM and CDR2 ANQGSEA come from the germline V gene. The CDR3 has 14 residues. CDR3 protein: CSVDRRGNNEKLFF. DNA of the CDR3: TGCAGCGTCGATCGCAGGGGCAACAATGAAAAACTGTTTTTT.

This chain joins TRBV9 and TRBJ1-4, with a weak D call TRBD1 (5 bases). V dropped 3 bases and J dropped 2 bases, with 11 bases sitting between them. The CDR3 loop spans 15 amino acids. Germline V gives CDR1 SGDLS, CDR2 YYNGEE. The DNA for the CDR3 is TGTGCCAGCAGCGCTCAGGGTGGTACTAATGAAAAACTGTTTTTT. Its translation: CASSAQGGTNEKLFF. Full variable domain (missing parts from reference TRBV9 and TRBJ1-4): DSGVTQTPKHLITATGQRVTLRCSPRSGDLSVYWYQQSLDQGLQFLIQYYNGEERAKGNILERFSAQQFPDLHSELNLSSLELGDSALYFCASSAQGGTNEKLFFGSGTQLSVL.

The CDR3 is CASSGQGNGYTF. CDR3 DNA: TGTGCCAGCAGTGGACAGGGGAATGGCTACACCTTC. The chain uses TRBV25-1 and TRBJ1-2; TRBD1 agrees at 8 bases. J gave up 6 bases and V 4 bases, and 1 base lay outside the gene matches. The length of the CDR3 is 12 residues. Germline V CDR1 and CDR2: MGHDK, SYGVNS.

The J gene is TRBJ2-7, the V gene TRBV27; no clear D gene. CDR3 length: 13 amino acids. Between the trimmed V and J ends, which lost 3 bases and 1 base, there was a span of 7 bases. Germline assignment: CDR1 MNHEY and CDR2 SMNVEV (reference sequence). CDR3 amino acids: CASSFSSSYEQYF. The CDR3 nucleotides read TGTGCCAGCAGTTTTAGCTCTTCCTACGAGCAGTACTTC.

J is TRBJ1-2 and V is TRBV29-1; D not resolved. V gave up 2 bases and J gave up 8 bases, with 6 bases separating them. Germline CDR1 reads SQVTM; CDR2 reads ANQGSEA. The CDR3 runs to 10 residues. The chain's CDR3 is CSVEFGGYTF. DNA of the CDR3: TGCAGCGTTGAATTTGGGGGCTACACCTTC. The full variable domain, its missing parts supplied by reference TRBV29-1 and TRBJ1-2, is SAVISQKPSRDICQRGTSLTIQCQVDSQVTMMFWYRQQPGQSLTLIATANQGSEATYESGFVIDKFPISRPNLTFSTLTVSNMSPEDSSIYLCSVEFGGYTFGSGTRLTVV.

This clone came up once. The rearrangement joins TRBV5-1 to TRBJ1-1, with unresolved D. The CDR3 loop spans 12 amino acids. Per germline, CDR1 SGHRS and CDR2 YFSETQ. V was pared by 2 bases and J by 1 base, with 3 bases between. The DNA for the CDR3 is TGCGCCAGCAGCTTCGCGAACACTGAAGCTTTCTTT. Translated: CASSFANTEAFF.